This T cell receptor (beta chain) was captured in a study of blood T cell repertoires in COVID-19. Data came from immunoSEQ multiplex PCR; TCRdb stores just in-frame clones and leaves some out. The sample consists of about 350,000 clones, under 95% of them appearing once. Germline CDR1 and CDR2: SGHRS and YFSETQ. V lost 3 bases and J lost 7; bases outside the gene matches: 6. The CDR3 length is 13 residues. The chain couples TRBV5-1 to TRBJ1-1, with TRBD1 matching over 7 bases. Sequences were obtained from peripheral blood. The sequence was collected from a young woman who had recovered from COVID-19. The CDR3 sequence is CASSSGTAVEAFF. CDR3 nucleotide sequence: TGCGCCAGCAGCTCCGGGACAGCCGTTGAAGCTTTCTTT.